This is a list of T cell receptor beta chains from one sample in a study of OX40 agonist ivuxolimab in advanced cancers. Libraries were prepared by immunoSEQ multiplex PCR; TCRdb keeps only in-frame clonotypes and omits some of them. The sample gives about 11,000 clones, roughly four fifths of which show up once; 10% is in the top ten. Source: CD4+ or CD8+ T cells sorted from blood, taken in a trial of the OX40 agonist ivuxolimab. The receptor source for this set is an adult with an advanced solid tumor such as melanoma, head and neck, liver or kidney cancer. The conserved cysteine and the conserved F or W are not part of the CDR3 here. A D gene is named only where the DNA matches it firmly.

d_gene: -; v_gene: TRBV5-5; j_gene: TRBJ2-7; CDR3aa: ASSYAWGRGNEQY
d_gene: TRBD2; v_gene: TRBV27; j_gene: TRBJ2-2; CDR3aa: ASSLPPGLAGGANTGELF
d_gene: TRBD2; v_gene: TRBV11-1; j_gene: TRBJ2-2; CDR3aa: ASSSGTSGRALGTGELF
d_gene: -; v_gene: TRBV6-4; j_gene: TRBJ2-7; CDR3aa: ASSDSASGEQY
d_gene: -; v_gene: TRBV2; j_gene: TRBJ2-7; CDR3aa: ASSAFDRGGDEPDPYEQY
d_gene: -; v_gene: TRBV4-1; j_gene: TRBJ1-2; CDR3aa: ASSQLPGLTNYGYT
d_gene: -; v_gene: TRBV5-5; j_gene: TRBJ1-4; CDR3aa: ASSIARNEKLF
d_gene: -; v_gene: TRBV4-3; j_gene: TRBJ2-6; CDR3aa: ASSQDEHSGANVLT
d_gene: -; v_gene: TRBV13; j_gene: TRBJ1-2; CDR3aa: ASSSRDWNYGYT
d_gene: -; v_gene: TRBV7-9; j_gene: TRBJ2-7; CDR3aa: ASSSTGFYEQY
d_gene: TRBD1; v_gene: TRBV28; j_gene: TRBJ2-4; CDR3aa: ASSSLAIGTGKNIQY
d_gene: -; v_gene: TRBV19; j_gene: TRBJ2-7; CDR3aa: ASSIAPVYEQY
d_gene: -; v_gene: TRBV29-1; j_gene: TRBJ2-4; CDR3aa: SVEDLERGTKNIQY
d_gene: TRBD1; v_gene: TRBV7-2; j_gene: TRBJ2-1; CDR3aa: ASSLTTGDKF
d_gene: TRBD1; v_gene: TRBV19; j_gene: TRBJ2-2; CDR3aa: ASLPGTGSGELF
d_gene: -; v_gene: TRBV27; j_gene: TRBJ2-7; CDR3aa: ASSFVGSYEQY
d_gene: TRBD2; v_gene: TRBV27; j_gene: TRBJ2-2; CDR3aa: ASSIVRTSGTSKHRGAV
d_gene: -; v_gene: TRBV14; j_gene: TRBJ1-1; CDR3aa: ASSPEGLQDRKAF
d_gene: TRBD1; v_gene: TRBV4-3; j_gene: TRBJ1-4; CDR3aa: ASSHTGTGDEKLF
d_gene: TRBD2; v_gene: TRBV9; j_gene: TRBJ2-7; CDR3aa: ASSVASGYSYEQY
d_gene: -; v_gene: TRBV7-3; j_gene: TRBJ2-3; CDR3aa: ASSLESSNTQY
d_gene: TRBD2; v_gene: TRBV4-2; j_gene: TRBJ2-7; CDR3aa: ASSQGTSQAYEQY
d_gene: -; v_gene: TRBV28; j_gene: TRBJ2-3; CDR3aa: ASSPTEGGTKY
d_gene: -; v_gene: TRBV6-4; j_gene: TRBJ2-1; CDR3aa: ASSDGPYNEQF
d_gene: -; v_gene: TRBV28; j_gene: TRBJ1-2; CDR3aa: ASSTVASNYGYT
d_gene: -; v_gene: TRBV7-3; j_gene: TRBJ2-3; CDR3aa: ASSLSGRRQDTQY
d_gene: -; v_gene: TRBV8-2; j_gene: TRBJ2-6; CDR3aa: GKSVQSRANVLT
d_gene: -; v_gene: TRBV9; j_gene: TRBJ2-2; CDR3aa: ASSVTGTGELF
d_gene: -; v_gene: TRBV5-6; j_gene: TRBJ1-4; CDR3aa: ASSLDEKLF
d_gene: TRBD1; v_gene: TRBV9; j_gene: TRBJ2-3; CDR3aa: ASSVVPMTGGITDTQY
d_gene: TRBD2; v_gene: TRBV7-9; j_gene: TRBJ2-1; CDR3aa: ASSFGGSSYNEQF
d_gene: -; v_gene: TRBV30; j_gene: TRBJ2-7; CDR3aa: AWSFWGGYEQY
d_gene: -; v_gene: TRBV6-1; j_gene: TRBJ2-3; CDR3aa: ASRRRDSSTDTQY
d_gene: -; v_gene: TRBV11-3; j_gene: TRBJ2-5; CDR3aa: ASSLDRKTQY
d_gene: -; v_gene: TRBV5-7; j_gene: TRBJ1-5; CDR3aa: ASRLRGCNQPQH
d_gene: TRBD2; v_gene: TRBV4-2; j_gene: TRBJ2-3; CDR3aa: ASSQDRLAGGPGTDTQY
d_gene: -; v_gene: TRBV29-1; j_gene: TRBJ2-1; CDR3aa: SVEWNEQF
d_gene: -; v_gene: TRBV14; j_gene: TRBJ1-5; CDR3aa: ASSQGGARPQH
d_gene: -; v_gene: TRBV28; j_gene: TRBJ2-2; CDR3aa: ASSFWGGELF
d_gene: TRBD2; v_gene: TRBV7-9; j_gene: TRBJ2-1; CDR3aa: ASSFSGSFNEQF
d_gene: TRBD1; v_gene: TRBV9; j_gene: TRBJ1-2; CDR3aa: ASSGTGESFNYGYT
d_gene: TRBD2; v_gene: TRBV7-3; j_gene: TRBJ2-1; CDR3aa: ASSPTPGRAHEQF
d_gene: TRBD1; v_gene: TRBV19; j_gene: TRBJ2-7; CDR3aa: ASSRSTGYHEQY
d_gene: TRBD1; v_gene: TRBV9; j_gene: TRBJ2-2; CDR3aa: ASSADRAGGELF
d_gene: -; v_gene: TRBV14; j_gene: TRBJ2-7; CDR3aa: ASSQAVVEQY
d_gene: -; v_gene: TRBV4-1; j_gene: TRBJ2-6; CDR3aa: ASSQDWNSGANVLT
d_gene: -; v_gene: TRBV9; j_gene: TRBJ2-7; CDR3aa: ASNPGLTWSEQY
d_gene: -; v_gene: TRBV15; j_gene: TRBJ2-1; CDR3aa: ATEVASYNEQF
d_gene: -; v_gene: TRBV9; j_gene: TRBJ1-1; CDR3aa: ASSVVGGAEAF
d_gene: TRBD2; v_gene: TRBV2; j_gene: TRBJ2-5; CDR3aa: ASEGTRQETQY
d_gene: -; v_gene: TRBV29-1; j_gene: TRBJ2-1; CDR3aa: SVSGSVNEQF
d_gene: TRBD2; v_gene: TRBV4-3; j_gene: TRBJ2-7; CDR3aa: ASSQEAGPPYEQY